A single sample is the source of the 10 T cell receptor beta chains below, sequenced in a study of blood T cells in healthy people across ages. Then a second PCR, running roughly 7 to 11 cycles, was carried out with a sample-barcoded 5' primer and a J-beta primer mix. MiXCR, run by TCRdb on the 5' RACE reads, gives a single entry per CDR3 protein. The data contain about 640,000 distinct CDR3 sequences, about 28% of them singletons. Sequencing input: blood. These receptors all come from a woman at least 80 years old in good health.

This clonotype showed up just a few times. At one boundary the junction diverges from the germline segment, which might be a read error. The J gene is TRBJ1-5, the V gene TRBV25-1, with a weak D call TRBD1 (6 bases). Per the germline V gene, CDR1 is MGHDK and CDR2 is SYGVNS. This CDR3 region has 14 residues. DNA of the CDR3: TGTGCCAGCAGTGACCAGGGGTCGCATCAGCCCCGGCATTTT. This translates into CASSDQGSHQPRHF.

A few counts support this clonotype. The chain couples TRBV14 to TRBJ1-4, with D uncertain. The CDR3 extends over 11 amino acids. The V end lost 1 base, the J end lost 13 bases, and 7 bases lay between the germline ends. Per the germline V gene, CDR1 is SGHDN and CDR2 is FVKESK. CDR3 loop: CASSQGYGLFF. The CDR3 DNA reads as TGTGCCAGCAGCCAAGGATATGGACTGTTTTTT.

In this sample, this clonotype turned up many times. V usage is TRBV2 and J usage is TRBJ2-3; unclear D gene. The CDR3 spans 15 residues. From germline, CDR1 is SNHLY and CDR2 FYNNEI. V was pared by 2 bases and J by 0 bases, with 9 bases between. In DNA form, the CDR3 reads TGTGCCAGCAGTGAACAGCATTCTAGCACAGATACGCAGTATTTT. It encodes CASSEQHSSTDTQYF.

This clonotype was observed a few times. Written as DNA, the CDR3 is TGTGCCAGCAGCTTAGGGCAGGGGGTTGATTCACCCCTCCACTTT. It is translated as CASSLGQGVDSPLHF. This rearrangement joins TRBV11-2 to TRBJ1-6; 7 bases agree with TRBD1. Unmatched junction bases numbered 5, after V lost 1 base and J lost 8 bases. Germline CDR1 and CDR2: SGHAT and FQNNGV. The CDR3 has 15 residues.

In this sample, this clonotype turned up a few times. V is TRBV2 and J is TRBJ2-1; D unclear. CDR1 SNHLY and CDR2 FYNNEI come from the germline V gene. The CDR3 spans 13 residues. The V end lost 6 bases, the J end lost 6 bases, and 12 bases lay between the germline ends. CDR3 amino acids: CASSGAEANEQFF. Written as DNA, the CDR3 is TGTGCCAGCAGCGGTGCGGAAGCCAATGAGCAGTTCTTC.

About this clonotype: A clone one base away is much larger, so this may be a read error. This chain uses TRBV6-2 or TRBV6-3 with TRBJ2-5; 10 nucleotides align to TRBD2. The CDR3 is 16 amino acids. Trimming removed 1 base from V and 11 bases from J; junction bases left unmatched: 13. The V gene's germline CDR1 is MNHEY and CDR2 SVGEGT. CDR3 in amino acids: CASSYFLAGAYNEQYF. The CDR3 coding sequence is TGTGCCAGCAGTTACTTCCTAGCGGGGGCCTACAATGAGCAGTACTTC.

The V gene is TRBV29-1, the J gene TRBJ2-2; D is ambiguous. Germline lookup yields CDR1 SQVTM and CDR2 ANQGSEA. The CDR3 extends over 15 amino acids. V lost 6 bases and J lost 1, with 15 bases in between. Here the CDR3 reads CSVRQGPWNTGELFF. The CDR3 DNA reads TGCAGCGTCCGACAAGGCCCGTGGAACACCGGGGAGCTGTTTTTT.

V is TRBV10-3 and J is TRBJ2-1, with TRBD2 matching 9 bases. Germline CDR1 and CDR2: ENHRY and SYGVKD. V trimming: 2 bases; J trimming: 16 bases; junction bases outside the gene matches: 6. This CDR3 has 12 amino acids. The CDR3 loop reads CAISEPAGGSFF. CDR3 in DNA: TGTGCCATCAGTGAGCCAGCGGGGGGCAGCTTCTTC.

The CDR3 loop reads CSAPRDSDEQYF. In nucleotides, the CDR3 is TGCAGTGCTCCCCGGGACAGTGACGAGCAGTACTTC. The chain has TRBV20-1 and TRBJ2-7; 7 bases are shared with TRBD1. Germline loops: CDR1 DFQATT, CDR2 SNEGSKA (reference sequence). V lost 5 bases, J lost 5 bases, and 6 bases stayed unmatched. The CDR3 spans 12 residues.

In the case of this clonotype: This may be a read error, as it is one base from a much larger clone. The CDR3 is CAGSRITEVLAKNIQYF. The CDR3 nucleotides are TGTGCCGGCAGTCGTATTACAGAGGTCCTAGCCAAAAACATTCAGTACTTC. This sequence joins TRBV6-1 and TRBJ2-4; no clear D gene. The CDR3 sequence is 17 residues long. The V gene's germline CDR1 is MNHNS and CDR2 SASEGT.